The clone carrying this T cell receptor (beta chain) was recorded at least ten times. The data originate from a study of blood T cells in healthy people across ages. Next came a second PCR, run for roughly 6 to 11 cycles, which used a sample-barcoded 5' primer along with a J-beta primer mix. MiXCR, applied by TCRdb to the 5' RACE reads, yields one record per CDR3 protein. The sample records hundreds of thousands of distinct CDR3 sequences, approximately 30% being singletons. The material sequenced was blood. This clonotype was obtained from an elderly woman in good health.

The CDR3 loop reads CASSLGPQPQHF. CDR3 DNA sequence: TGTGCCAGCAGCTTAGGTCCTCAGCCCCAGCATTTT. This sequence joins TRBV7-9 and TRBJ1-5; D unresolved. V was trimmed by 1 base and J by 6 bases, leaving 4 bases between them. Germline loops: CDR1 SEHNR, CDR2 FQNEAQ (reference sequence). The CDR3 is made up of 12 amino acids. The full variable domain, in which reference TRBV7-9 and TRBJ1-5 provide the parts outside the CDR3, is DTGVSQNPRHKITKRGQNVTFRCDPISEHNRLYWYRQTLGQGPEFLTYFQNEAQLEKSRLLSDRFSAERPKGSFSTLEIQRTEQGDSAMYLCASSLGPQPQHFGDGTRLSIL.